Below, 30 T cell receptor beta chains from the same sample are listed, as sequenced in a study of PD-L1 blockade in urothelial cancer. TCRdb's copy holds only in-frame clones and misses some; the assay was immunoSEQ multiplex PCR. The sample has roughly 48,000 clones, approximately 87% seen once. This material consisted of PBMCs, taken around atezolizumab (anti-PD-L1) treatment. All receptors derive from a man aged 40-49 years with urothelial cancer.

This chain links TRBV13 with TRBJ1-4, with a possible D match to TRBD1 (5 bases). The CDR3 spans 16 residues. Trimming removed 5 bases from V and 4 bases from J, with 17 bases in between. From germline, CDR1 is PRHDT and CDR2 FYEKMQ (reference sequence). CDR3 coding DNA: TGTGCCAGCAGCCCCTCCCTCAGGGTGAATAATGAAAAACTGTTTTTT. Translating gives CASSPSLRVNNEKLFF.

This clone was counted once. The rearrangement links TRBV27 to TRBJ1-5; D might be TRBD1 (6 bases). This CDR3 region has 13 residues. Trimming removed 2 bases at V and 8 bases at J, with 10 bases between. Per germline, CDR1 MNHEY and CDR2 SMNVEV (reference sequence). The chain's CDR3 is CASSLTGNKPQHF. CDR3 coding DNA: TGTGCCAGCAGTTTAACAGGGAATAAGCCCCAGCATTTT.

This clone has only a few counts. This chain joins TRBV30 and TRBJ2-2, with TRBD2 as a possible D gene (7 bases). Germline V CDR1 and CDR2: GTSNPN, SVGIG (reference sequence). This CDR3 region has 14 residues. Trimming left V 1 base short and J 7 bases short, with 13 bases between. The CDR3 loop is CAWSALGGVGELFF. CDR3 sequence (DNA): TGTGCCTGGAGTGCCCTAGGGGGGGTCGGGGAGCTGTTTTTT.

V gene TRBV30 combines with J gene TRBJ1-2, with 8 positions matching TRBD1. V was clipped by 2 bases and J by 1 base; unmatched bases: 6. Per the germline V gene, CDR1 is GTSNPN and CDR2 is SVGIG (reference sequence). This CDR3 is 15 amino acids long. CDR3 DNA sequence: TGTGCCTGGAGTCCGACAGGGGTTGGTAACTATGGCTACACCTTC. It specifies CAWSPTGVGNYGYTF.

The chain couples TRBV28 to TRBJ1-2; D unclear. CDR3 length: 15 amino acids. Germline values: CDR1 MDHEN, CDR2 SYDVKM. V lost 1 base and J 5 bases, leaving 14 bases between the germline ends. The CDR3 bases are TGTGCCAGCAGTTTATCGGCGGGGAAAGTGTATGGCTACACCTTC. This sequence encodes CASSLSAGKVYGYTF.

The V gene is TRBV6-1, the J gene TRBJ2-1; TRBD2 aligns across 9 bases. CDR1 MNHNS and CDR2 SASEGT come from the germline V gene. Trimming took 0 bases from V and 13 from J; bases not matched to a gene: 7. CDR3 size: 14 residues. The CDR3 DNA is TGTGCCAGCAGTGAAGCCTTCAGCGGGAGGACCCAGTTCTTC. Residues: CASSEAFSGRTQFF.

This chain links TRBV15 with TRBJ2-7, with D perhaps TRBD2 (5 bases). This CDR3 comprises 12 residues. The germline V gene has CDR1 LNHNV and CDR2 YYDKDF (reference sequence). Trimming cost V 5 bases and J 5 bases, with 10 bases left between them. The CDR3 spells CATSLSSDEQYF. The CDR3 DNA sequence: TGTGCCACCAGCCTGAGTAGCGACGAGCAGTACTTC.

The chain combines TRBV28 with TRBJ2-5, with D tentatively TRBD1 (5 bases). Germline CDR1 and CDR2: MDHEN and SYDVKM. Deletions cut 2 bases from V and 2 bases from J, with 12 bases between. This CDR3 has 15 residues. CDR3 residues: CASSLRQSPQETQYF. CDR3 bases: TGTGCCAGCAGTTTAAGACAGTCCCCGCAAGAGACCCAGTACTTC.

This clone occurred once. This rearrangement joins TRBV19 to TRBJ2-3; 7 nucleotides line up with TRBD2. The J segment lost 2 bases and the V segment lost 6 bases, leaving 8 bases of the junction unmatched. The length of the CDR3 is 15 residues. Germline V gives CDR1 LNHDA, CDR2 SQIVND (reference sequence). This chain's CDR3 is CASRWGAGFTDTQYF. In nucleotides, the CDR3 is TGTGCCAGTAGATGGGGAGCGGGGTTCACAGATACGCAGTATTTT.

This chain uses TRBV19 with TRBJ1-5, with 12 bases lining up with TRBD1. Germline CDR1 LNHDA, CDR2 SQIVND (reference sequence). Trimming at V came to 8 bases and at J to 7 bases, leaving 9 bases not matched to a gene. CDR3 size: 15 residues. In nucleotides, the CDR3 is TGTGCCAGTTGGGACAGGGGGCGAGTGCAACAGCCCCAGCATTTT. It specifies CASWDRGRVQQPQHF.

The V and J genes are TRBV10-3 and TRBJ2-3; TRBD2 matches 11 bases. J gave up 3 bases and V 5 bases, and 7 bases lay outside the gene matches. The CDR3 is 16 amino acids. In germline, CDR1 is ENHRY, CDR2 SYGVKD. CDR3 sequence: CAISSTSGVRTDTQYF. CDR3 bases: TGTGCCATCAGTTCGACTAGCGGGGTCAGGACAGATACGCAGTATTTT.

The chain employs TRBV30 and TRBJ2-7, with D possibly TRBD2 on 7 matching bases. V dropped 1 base and J dropped 3 bases, with 16 bases sitting between them. Germline V gene data show CDR1 as GTSNPN and CDR2 as SVGIG (reference sequence). The CDR3 has 15 amino acids. The CDR3 protein is CAWSGRGQRGYEQYF. The CDR3 DNA reads TGTGCCTGGAGTGGAAGAGGACAGCGGGGCTACGAGCAGTACTTC.

The rearrangement links TRBV14 to TRBJ1-1; D remains unclear. This CDR3 is 13 amino acids long. Trimming removed 5 bases at V and 1 base at J, with 8 bases between. Germline V lookup: CDR1 SGHDN, CDR2 FVKESK. DNA of the CDR3: TGTGCCAGCAGCTACTCATGGAACACTGAAGCTTTCTTT. This translates into CASSYSWNTEAFF.

The chain links TRBV5-1 to TRBJ2-5, with D unresolved. The CDR3 runs 13 residues. Germline loops: CDR1 SGHRS, CDR2 YFSETQ. Trimming removed 0 bases at V and 4 bases at J, with 7 bases between. The CDR3 sequence: CASSLAGRETQYF. The CDR3 DNA follows: TGCGCCAGCAGCTTGGCCGGTCGAGAGACCCAGTACTTC.

The chain uses TRBV19 and TRBJ1-5, with D unresolved. V lost 5 bases to trimming and J lost 3 bases, with 14 bases between them. The CDR3 sequence is 15 residues long. Germline V gene lookup returns CDR1 LNHDA and CDR2 SQIVND (reference sequence). This CDR3 is CASSLSGNVNQPQHF. CDR3 nucleotide sequence: TGTGCCAGTAGTCTTTCGGGGAATGTCAATCAGCCCCAGCATTTT.

This chain links TRBV27 with TRBJ2-7, with 15 positions matching TRBD2. There are 18 residues in the CDR3. The V gene's germline CDR1 is MNHEY and CDR2 SMNVEV (reference sequence). V gave up 6 bases and J gave up 0 bases; unmatched junction bases: 9. The DNA of the CDR3 is TGTGCCAGCAGAAAAGGACTAGCGGGAGGGCCACTCTCCTACGAGCAGTACTTC. As protein: CASRKGLAGGPLSYEQYF.

The CDR3 here is CASRTVGGNEQFF. The CDR3 coding sequence is TGTGCCAGCAGGACGGTCGGGGGCAATGAGCAGTTCTTC. The chain combines TRBV7-6 with TRBJ2-1, with D maybe TRBD2 (6 bases). The CDR3 covers 13 residues. In germline, CDR1 is SGHVS, CDR2 FNYEAQ. V was clipped by 6 bases and J by 6 bases, with 12 bases between them.

The chain is built from TRBV9 and TRBJ2-5; TRBD2 matches at 7 bases. The germline CDR1 and CDR2 sequences are SGDLS and YYNGEE. V shed 0 bases, J shed 3 bases, and the junction held 5 bases outside the gene matches. There are 15 residues in the CDR3. The CDR3 nucleotides are TGTGCCAGCAGCGTAGATCCTAGCGGTAAAGAGACCCAGTACTTC. This encodes CASSVDPSGKETQYF.

The chain uses TRBV30 and TRBJ1-4; D gene uncertain. V lost 2 bases to trimming and J lost 6 bases, with 13 bases between them. The CDR3 sequence is 14 residues long. Germline V gives CDR1 GTSNPN, CDR2 SVGIG (reference sequence). In nucleotides, the CDR3 is TGTGCCTGGAGTTCCCGGGGTTGGGATGAAAAACTGTTTTTT. Translated: CAWSSRGWDEKLFF.

The chain has TRBV28 and TRBJ2-6; TRBD1 agrees at 8 bases. This CDR3 has 18 residues. The germline CDR1 and CDR2 sequences are MDHEN and SYDVKM. After removal of 7 bases from V and 0 bases from J, the junction contained 11 bases not matched to a gene. The CDR3 sequence is CASTKRTGIFSGANVLTF. CDR3 bases: TGTGCCAGCACCAAACGGACAGGGATCTTCTCTGGGGCCAACGTCCTGACTTTC.

The chain employs TRBV4-3 and TRBJ1-5; no clear D. Germline assignment: CDR1 LGHNA and CDR2 YSLEER. This CDR3 region has 14 residues. Trimming cost V 0 bases and J 4 bases, with 7 bases left between them. CDR3: CASSQENGNQPQHF. CDR3 sequence (DNA): TGCGCCAGCAGCCAAGAGAACGGGAATCAGCCCCAGCATTTT.

V gene TRBV6-4 combines with J gene TRBJ2-7, with D perhaps TRBD2 (6 bases). The CDR3 covers 12 residues. Deletions cut 6 bases from V and 3 bases from J, with 9 bases between. CDR1 is MRHNA and CDR2 is SNTAGT in the germline V gene. The CDR3 here is CASRISGYEQYF. CDR3 nucleotides: TGTGCCAGCAGAATTAGCGGCTACGAGCAGTACTTC.

J is TRBJ1-3 and V is TRBV2; D might be TRBD1 (6 bases). This CDR3 contains 17 residues. Germline V CDR1 and CDR2: SNHLY, FYNNEI. V was cut by 7 bases and J by 2 bases, with 21 bases left in between. As DNA, the CDR3 is TGTGCCAGCACCGGCGAGGGGGAGAGGGGAGCTGGAAACACCATATATTTT. The encoded protein is CASTGEGERGAGNTIYF.

CDR3 DNA sequence: TGCGCCAGCAGCTTGGCAGCGGGAGGGGTAGATACGCAGTATTTT. It encodes CASSLAAGGVDTQYF. The chain recombines TRBV5-1 with TRBJ2-3, with 10 bases identical to TRBD2. Germline assignment: CDR1 SGHRS and CDR2 YFSETQ. This CDR3 has 15 residues. V was clipped by 0 bases and J by 5 bases; unmatched bases: 3.

This chain links TRBV5-8 with TRBJ1-3; 7 nucleotides agree with TRBD1. Germline CDR1 and CDR2: SGHTS and YDEGEE. The J segment lost 0 bases and the V segment lost 4 bases, leaving 7 bases of the junction unmatched. This CDR3 has 16 amino acids. CDR3 nucleotides: TGTGCCAGCAGCGACCGGACAGGACTCTCTGGAAACACCATATATTTT. Translation: CASSDRTGLSGNTIYF. Full variable domain (missing parts from reference TRBV5-8 and TRBJ1-3): EAGVTQSPTHLIKTRGQQATLRCSPISGHTSVYWYQQALGLGLQFLLWYDEGEERNRGNFPPRFSGRQFPNYSSELNVNALELEDSALYLCASSDRTGLSGNTIYFGEGSWLTVV.

This sequence joins TRBV15 and TRBJ2-5, with TRBD2 as a possible D gene (6 bases). Germline CDR1 is LNHNV and CDR2 is YYDKDF (reference sequence). The CDR3 is made up of 14 amino acids. V was shortened by 2 bases and J by 7 bases, with 14 bases between the two germline ends. CDR3 sequence reads: CATSRNRDFGTQYF. In DNA, the CDR3 is TGTGCCACCAGCAGAAATAGGGACTTCGGGACCCAGTACTTC.

The V gene is TRBV6-6, the J gene TRBJ2-7; weak D call: TRBD1 (5 bases). Between the trimmed V and J ends, which lost 5 bases and 0 bases, there was a span of 11 bases. Germline CDR1 is MNHNY and CDR2 is SVGAGI (reference sequence). The CDR3 covers 14 residues. This CDR3 is CASSDQGYSYEQYF. CDR3 DNA: TGTGCCAGCAGTGACCAGGGATACTCCTACGAGCAGTACTTC.

This rearrangement joins TRBV5-6 to TRBJ2-3; D ambiguous. Per the germline V gene, CDR1 is SGHDT and CDR2 is YYEEEE. The CDR3 is 14 residues long. V was pared by 1 base and J by 0 bases, with 6 bases between. For the CDR3, the DNA is TGTGCCAGCAGCTTGTGGCTGAGCACAGATACGCAGTATTTT. Its translation: CASSLWLSTDTQYF.

The table lists this clone with a count of one. The rearrangement joins TRBV6-5 to TRBJ1-4; no clear D gene. The CDR3 spans 14 residues. V lost 4 bases to trimming and J lost 5 bases, with 11 bases between them. The germline V gene encodes CDR1 MNHEY and CDR2 SVGAGI. Written as DNA, the CDR3 is TGTGCCAGCAGTTCCGGGATTAGAAATGAAAAACTGTTTTTT. This translates into CASSSGIRNEKLFF.

The gene calls are TRBV28 and TRBJ2-7; a possible D gene is TRBD1 (6 bases). The V gene's germline CDR1 is MDHEN and CDR2 SYDVKM. The CDR3 is 13 amino acids. Trimming stripped 6 bases from V and 0 bases from J, with 9 bases between. This CDR3 reads CASSRDNSYEQYF. CDR3 nucleotide sequence: TGTGCCAGCAGCCGGGACAACTCCTACGAGCAGTACTTC. Full variable domain (missing parts from reference TRBV28 and TRBJ2-7): DVKVTQSSRYLVKRTGEKVFLECVQDMDHENMFWYRQDPGLGLRLIYFSYDVKMKEKGDIPEGYSVSREKKERFSLILESASTNQTSMYLCASSRDNSYEQYFGPGTRLTVT.